The T cell receptor beta chain under discussion was sequenced for a study of T cells after yellow fever vaccination. General observations from the study: Sorted repertoires could include abundant contaminating clonotypes from bulk cells. The study re-detected most primary-vaccination clones after the booster (roughly 96% CD4, roughly 88% CD8).

From the 5' RACE reads, TCRdb called clonotypes with MiXCR, one entry per CDR3 protein. The table lists 250,000 to 400,000 distinct CDR3 sequences, over 4% of them singletons, with about 22% in the top ten. This CDR3 has 14 amino acids. With 5 bases clipped from V and 6 bases from J, the junction kept 9 bases outside the gene matches. The table lists this clonotype with many counts. Its antigen is not identified. Sequenced material: PBMCs, taken 5 days after the yellow fever booster vaccination. This chain uses TRBV12-3 or TRBV12-4 with TRBJ1-2, with 7 bases matching TRBD1. The TCR sequence derives from a man aged 18 to 30 who received the YFV17D yellow fever vaccine. The CDR3 reads CASSPRTGANGYTF. The CDR3 region has the DNA TGTGCCAGCAGTCCCCGGACAGGAGCCAATGGCTACACCTTC.